This T cell receptor beta chain came from a study of T cell clonality in common variable immunodeficiency. Whole-study findings and limits: Fewer deletions and N-nucleotide insertions were reportedly seen in common variable immunodeficiency TCR beta sequences. Authors noted CVID clonality's cause needs subpopulation repertoire sequencing. CVID subjects showed higher TCRbeta clonality than healthy controls.

The CDR3 contains 15 residues. The V end lost 3 bases, the J end lost 1 base, and 14 bases lay between the germline ends. Germline V CDR1 and CDR2: SGHNT, YYREEE (reference sequence). This clone appeared a few times. Antigen specificity is unknown. The CDR3 end falls 3 residues outside the read, so it is completed with the germline J gene. This table comes from immunoSEQ multiplex PCR, and its TCRdb copy is limited to in-frame clones, with some not included. The repertoire consists of about 26,000 clones, none detected only once. CVID subjects were some 16 female and around 28 male, aged roughly 8 to 65.

The chain combines TRBV5-4 with TRBJ2-7, with a tentative D call TRBD1 (5 bases). The TCR originated in a human donor with common variable immunodeficiency. Sequencing was performed on peripheral blood mononuclear cells. CDR3 in amino acids: CASSSLKGKSYEQYF. Incomplete CDR3 DNA: TGTGCCAGCAGCTCCTTGAAGGGGAAGTCCTACGAG.